One sample yielded the 13 T cell receptor beta chains listed below, sequenced in a study of T cell responses to AZD1222 COVID-19 vaccine. The protocol was immunoSEQ multiplex PCR, while the TCRdb copy is restricted to in-frame clones and leaves out a portion. The sample consists of 90,000 to 120,000 clones, 89% of them appearing once. The sample here was peripheral blood, taken on day 0 of AZD1222 vaccination. Every receptor here comes from an adult in good health.

The V gene is TRBV5-6, the J gene TRBJ1-2; 11 nucleotides align to TRBD1. Germline values: CDR1 SGHDT, CDR2 YYEEEE. Trimming removed 3 bases from V and 4 bases from J; junction bases left unmatched: 2. The CDR3 is made up of 14 amino acids. The CDR3 reads CASSWDRGAYGYTF. In DNA, the CDR3 is TGTGCCAGCAGCTGGGACAGGGGGGCCTATGGCTACACCTTC.

The V and J genes are TRBV7-3 and TRBJ1-1; D not resolved. The V and J ends lost 3 bases and 3 bases respectively, with 8 bases between them. The CDR3 consists of 13 residues. Per the germline V gene, CDR1 is SGHTA and CDR2 is FQGTGA. The CDR3 DNA is TGTGCCAGCAGCTTGGGGTGGGACACTGAAGCTTTCTTT. Encoded protein: CASSLGWDTEAFF.

The chain uses TRBV28 and TRBJ2-1; D gene ambiguous. The CDR3 has 14 amino acids. The V end was cut by 6 bases, the J end by 0 bases, with 9 bases between. Germline V gene data show CDR1 as MDHEN and CDR2 as SYDVKM. Here the CDR3 reads CASRKTSSYNEQFF. CDR3 nucleotide sequence: TGTGCCAGCAGAAAGACAAGCTCCTACAATGAGCAGTTCTTC.

The CDR3 protein is CSVEDPRVGEKLFF. The CDR3 DNA reads as TGCAGCGTTGAAGATCCAAGGGTTGGTGAAAAACTGTTTTTT. V and J are TRBV29-1 and TRBJ1-4, with unresolved D. Germline CDR1 SQVTM, CDR2 ANQGSEA. Trimming shortened V by 0 bases and J by 7 bases, and 12 bases separated the two germline ends. The CDR3 spans 14 residues.

The V gene is TRBV3-1 (or the pseudogene TRBV3-2), the J gene TRBJ1-2; no reliable D call. The CDR3 is 17 amino acids. Germline V CDR1 and CDR2: LGHDT, YNNKEL (reference sequence). The V and J ends lost 3 bases and 1 base respectively, with 18 bases between them. The CDR3 loop reads CASSHPGLGKDNYGYTF. The CDR3 DNA sequence: TGTGCCAGCAGCCATCCCGGGTTAGGGAAGGATAACTATGGCTACACCTTC.

V is TRBV5-1 and J is TRBJ1-3; TRBD1 aligns across 9 bases. Per germline, CDR1 SGHRS and CDR2 YFSETQ. This CDR3 is 17 amino acids long. Trimming at V came to 3 bases and at J to 0 bases, leaving 7 bases not matched to a gene. The CDR3 nucleotides read TGCGCCAGCAGCTACGGGACAGGGCCCGACTCTGGAAACACCATATATTTT. Translating gives CASSYGTGPDSGNTIYF.

The rearrangement links TRBV19 to TRBJ2-6; no clear D gene. Between the trimmed V and J ends, which lost 7 bases and 2 bases, there was a span of 18 bases. The germline V gene has CDR1 LNHDA and CDR2 SQIVND (reference sequence). This CDR3 is 17 amino acids long. For the CDR3, the DNA is TGTGCCAGTACCACCGCCCGGCAGGCGGCTGGGGCCAACGTCCTGACTTTC. Residues: CASTTARQAAGANVLTF.

This sequence joins TRBV3-1 (or the pseudogene TRBV3-2) and TRBJ1-6; D might be TRBD1 (6 bases). The CDR3 extends over 15 amino acids. Looked up from germline, CDR1 is LGHDT and CDR2 is YNNKEL (reference sequence). The V and J ends lost 1 base and 8 bases respectively, with 12 bases between them. CDR3 sequence: CASSQAGAGYSPLHF. Written as DNA, the CDR3 is TGTGCCAGCAGCCAAGCGGGGGCAGGTTATTCACCCCTCCACTTT.

The gene calls are TRBV12-5 and TRBJ1-1, with D maybe TRBD1 (5 bases). Germline V gives CDR1 LGHNT, CDR2 FRNRAP. Deletions cut 6 bases from V and 3 bases from J, with 11 bases between. The CDR3 has 13 amino acids. The DNA for the CDR3 is TGTGCTAGTGGCCGACTGGGGGACACTGAAGCTTTCTTT. Protein product: CASGRLGDTEAFF.

This clone showed up just once. J is TRBJ2-6 and V is TRBV7-9; no reliable D call. Trimming left V 3 bases short and J 1 base short, with 16 bases between. The CDR3 extends over 18 amino acids. The germline CDR1 and CDR2 sequences are SEHNR and FQNEAQ (reference sequence). The CDR3, as DNA: TGTGCCAGCAGCTTTTATCCTTCAAGGCTTTCTGGGGCCAACGTCCTGACTTTC. It specifies CASSFYPSRLSGANVLTF.

The rearrangement joins TRBV6-5 to TRBJ2-3; possibly TRBD2 for D (6 bases). Deletions cut 9 bases from V and 5 bases from J, with 15 bases between. The CDR3 sequence is 13 residues long. Germline V gene data show CDR1 as MNHEY and CDR2 as SVGAGI. The CDR3 sequence: CASSKLAIDTQYF. The DNA for the CDR3 is TGTGCCAGTTCGAAACTAGCCATAGATACGCAGTATTTT.

V is TRBV7-9 and J is TRBJ2-7; D assignment may be TRBD1 or TRBD2 (5 bases each). Germline V gene lookup returns CDR1 SEHNR and CDR2 FQNEAQ (reference sequence). The CDR3 runs 12 residues. The CDR3 DNA follows: TGTGCATCAGACGGGGCCGCAGAGGAGCAGTACTTC. Its protein product is CASDGAAEEQYF.

The rearrangement uses TRBV5-1 and TRBJ2-3; perhaps D is TRBD1 or TRBD2 (7 bases each). The CDR3 spans 14 residues. V dropped 10 bases and J dropped 0 bases, with 15 bases sitting between them. Per the germline V gene, CDR1 is SGHRS and CDR2 is YFSETQ. DNA of the CDR3: TGCGCCTCCTGGGAGGGGGCGAGCACAGATACGCAGTATTTT. This gives the protein CASWEGASTDTQYF.